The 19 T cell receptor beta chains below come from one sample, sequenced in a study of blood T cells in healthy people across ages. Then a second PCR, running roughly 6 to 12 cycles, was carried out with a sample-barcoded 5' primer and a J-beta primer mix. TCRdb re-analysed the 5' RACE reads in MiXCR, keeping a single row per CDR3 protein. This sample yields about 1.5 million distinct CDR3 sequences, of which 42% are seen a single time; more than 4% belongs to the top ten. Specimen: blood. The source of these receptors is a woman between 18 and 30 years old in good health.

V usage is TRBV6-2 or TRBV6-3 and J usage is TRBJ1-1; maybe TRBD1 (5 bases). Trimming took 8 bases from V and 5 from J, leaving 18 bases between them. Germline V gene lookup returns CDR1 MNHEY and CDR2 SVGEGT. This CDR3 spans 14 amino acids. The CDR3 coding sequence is TGTGCCAGCTCTTGGAATGGGGGAGGGACTGAAGCTTTCTTT. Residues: CASSWNGGGTEAFF.

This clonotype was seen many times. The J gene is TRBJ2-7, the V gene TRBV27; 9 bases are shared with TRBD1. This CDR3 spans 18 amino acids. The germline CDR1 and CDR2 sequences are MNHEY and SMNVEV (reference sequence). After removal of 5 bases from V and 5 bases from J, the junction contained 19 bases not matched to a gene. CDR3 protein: CASSPKSPGQGRSNEQYF. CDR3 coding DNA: TGTGCCAGCAGTCCAAAATCCCCGGGACAGGGTAGATCCAACGAGCAGTACTTC.

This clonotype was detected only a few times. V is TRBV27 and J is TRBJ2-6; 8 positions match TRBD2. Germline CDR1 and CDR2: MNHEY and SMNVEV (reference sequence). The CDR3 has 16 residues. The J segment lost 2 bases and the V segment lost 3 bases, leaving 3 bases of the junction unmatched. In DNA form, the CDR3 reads TGTGCCAGCAGTTTCAGGCGGGAGGCTGGGGCCAACGTCCTGACTTTC. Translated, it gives CASSFRREAGANVLTF. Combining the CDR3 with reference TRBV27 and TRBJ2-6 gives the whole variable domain EAQVTQNPRYLITVTGKKLTVTCSQNMNHEYMSWYRQDPGLGLRQIYYSMNVEVTDKGDVPEGYKVSRKEKRNFPLILESPSPNQTSLYFCASSFRREAGANVLTFGAGSRLTVL.

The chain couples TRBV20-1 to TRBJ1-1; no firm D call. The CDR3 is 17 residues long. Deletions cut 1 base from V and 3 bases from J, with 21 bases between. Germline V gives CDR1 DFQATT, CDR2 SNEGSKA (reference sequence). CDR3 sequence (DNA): TGCAGTGCTAGAGGACCTTGGGGAAGGATTAGGGACACTGAAGCTTTCTTT. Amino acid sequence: CSARGPWGRIRDTEAFF.

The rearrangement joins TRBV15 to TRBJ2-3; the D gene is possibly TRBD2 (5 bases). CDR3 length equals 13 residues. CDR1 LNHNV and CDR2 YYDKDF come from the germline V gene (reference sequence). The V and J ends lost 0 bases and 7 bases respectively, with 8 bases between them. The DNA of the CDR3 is TGTGCCACCAGCAGAGATAACGGGAATACGCAGTATTTT. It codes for CATSRDNGNTQYF.

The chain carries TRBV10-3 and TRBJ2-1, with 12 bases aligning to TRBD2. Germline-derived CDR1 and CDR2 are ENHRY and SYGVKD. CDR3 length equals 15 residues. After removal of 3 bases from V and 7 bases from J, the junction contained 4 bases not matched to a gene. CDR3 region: CAISEPTSGSNEQFF. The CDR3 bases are TGTGCCATCAGTGAACCGACTAGCGGGAGTAATGAGCAGTTCTTC.

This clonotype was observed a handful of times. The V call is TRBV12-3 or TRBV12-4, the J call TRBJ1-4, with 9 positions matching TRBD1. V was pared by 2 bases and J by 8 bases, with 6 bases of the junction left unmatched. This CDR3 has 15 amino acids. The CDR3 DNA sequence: TGTGCCAGCAGTTTATTGGGACAGGGAGGGGAAAAACTGTTTTTT. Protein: CASSLLGQGGEKLFF.

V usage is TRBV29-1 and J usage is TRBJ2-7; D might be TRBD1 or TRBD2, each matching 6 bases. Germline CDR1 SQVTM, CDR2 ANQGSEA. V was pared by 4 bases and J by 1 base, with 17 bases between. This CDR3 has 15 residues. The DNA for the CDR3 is TGCAGCGTTGGGTATCGGGGGCATGAGTCCTACGAGCAGTACTTC. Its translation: CSVGYRGHESYEQYF.

For the CDR3, the DNA is TGTGCCAGCAGCCAAGATGCGGGACTAGCAACCAATGAGCAGTTCTTC. Encoded protein: CASSQDAGLATNEQFF. This rearrangement joins TRBV3-1 to TRBJ2-1; 9 nucleotides agree with TRBD2. V was pared by 0 bases and J by 6 bases, with 6 bases of the junction left unmatched. CDR1 is LGHDT and CDR2 is YNNKEL in the germline V gene (reference sequence). CDR3 length: 16 residues.

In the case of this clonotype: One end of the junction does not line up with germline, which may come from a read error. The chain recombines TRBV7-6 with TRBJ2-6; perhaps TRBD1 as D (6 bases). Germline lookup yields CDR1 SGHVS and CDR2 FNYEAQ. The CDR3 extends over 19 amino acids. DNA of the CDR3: TGTGTCAGCAGCTTAGGGATTGGACAGTCTTTCTCTGGGGCCAACGTCCTGACTTTC. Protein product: CVSSLGIGQSFSGANVLTF.

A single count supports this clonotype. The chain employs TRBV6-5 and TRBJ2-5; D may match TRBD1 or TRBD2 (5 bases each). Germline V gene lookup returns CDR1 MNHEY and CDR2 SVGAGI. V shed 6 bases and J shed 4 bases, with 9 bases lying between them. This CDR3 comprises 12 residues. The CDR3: CASSGTTETQYF. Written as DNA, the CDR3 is TGTGCCAGCAGCGGGACCACAGAGACCCAGTACTTC.

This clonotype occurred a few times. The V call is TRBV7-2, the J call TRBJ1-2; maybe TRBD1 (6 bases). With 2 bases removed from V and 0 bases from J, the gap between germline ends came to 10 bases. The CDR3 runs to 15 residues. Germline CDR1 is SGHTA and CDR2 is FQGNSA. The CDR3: CASSLQQGSNYGYTF. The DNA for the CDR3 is TGTGCCAGCAGCTTACAACAGGGTTCTAACTATGGCTACACCTTC.

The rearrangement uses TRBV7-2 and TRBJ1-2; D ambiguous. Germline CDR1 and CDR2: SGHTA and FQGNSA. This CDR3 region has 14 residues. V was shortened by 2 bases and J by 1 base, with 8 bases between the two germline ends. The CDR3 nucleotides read TGTGCCAGCAGCTTACACACAGTTAACTATGGCTACACCTTC. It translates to CASSLHTVNYGYTF.

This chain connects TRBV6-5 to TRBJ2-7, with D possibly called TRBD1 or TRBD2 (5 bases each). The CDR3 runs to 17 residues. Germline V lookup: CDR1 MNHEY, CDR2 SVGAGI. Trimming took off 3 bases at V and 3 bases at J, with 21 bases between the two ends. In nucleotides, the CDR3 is TGTGCCAGCAGTTATAGTTCGAGAGGGGCGACGAACTACGAGCAGTACTTC. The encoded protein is CASSYSSRGATNYEQYF.

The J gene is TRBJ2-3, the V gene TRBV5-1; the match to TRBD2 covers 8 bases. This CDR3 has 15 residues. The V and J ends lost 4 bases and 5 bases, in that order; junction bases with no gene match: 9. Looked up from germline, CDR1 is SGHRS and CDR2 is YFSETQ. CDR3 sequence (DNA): TGCGCCAGCAGCCCGTGGGTTACTAGCGGAGATACGCAGTATTTT. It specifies CASSPWVTSGDTQYF.

The CDR3 loop is CSARDDSYSNQPQHF. CDR3 bases: TGCAGTGCTAGGGACGACAGTTATAGCAATCAGCCCCAGCATTTT. V and J are TRBV20-1 and TRBJ1-5, with a possible D match to TRBD1 (5 bases). The germline V and J ends were trimmed by 3 bases and 0 bases, with 12 bases remaining between them. Germline CDR1 reads DFQATT; CDR2 reads SNEGSKA (reference sequence). The CDR3 spans 15 residues.

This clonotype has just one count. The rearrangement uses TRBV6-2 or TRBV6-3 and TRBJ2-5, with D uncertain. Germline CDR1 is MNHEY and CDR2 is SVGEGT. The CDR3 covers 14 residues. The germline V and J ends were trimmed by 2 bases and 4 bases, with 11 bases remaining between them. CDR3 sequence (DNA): TGTGCCAGCAGTTACCGGAGAGCGACAGAGACCCAGTACTTC. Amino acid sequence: CASSYRRATETQYF.

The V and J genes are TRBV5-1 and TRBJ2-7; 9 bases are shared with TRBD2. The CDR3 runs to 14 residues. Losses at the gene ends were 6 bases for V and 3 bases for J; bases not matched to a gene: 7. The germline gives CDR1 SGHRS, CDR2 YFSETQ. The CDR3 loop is CASTIAGESYEQYF. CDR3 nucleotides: TGCGCCAGCACGATAGCGGGGGAAAGCTACGAGCAGTACTTC.

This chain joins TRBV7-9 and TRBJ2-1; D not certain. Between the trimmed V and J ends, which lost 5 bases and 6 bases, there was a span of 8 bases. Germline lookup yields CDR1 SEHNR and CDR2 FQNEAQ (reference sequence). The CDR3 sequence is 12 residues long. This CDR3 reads CASSPQANEQFF. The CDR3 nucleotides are TGTGCCAGCAGCCCGCAGGCCAATGAGCAGTTCTTC.